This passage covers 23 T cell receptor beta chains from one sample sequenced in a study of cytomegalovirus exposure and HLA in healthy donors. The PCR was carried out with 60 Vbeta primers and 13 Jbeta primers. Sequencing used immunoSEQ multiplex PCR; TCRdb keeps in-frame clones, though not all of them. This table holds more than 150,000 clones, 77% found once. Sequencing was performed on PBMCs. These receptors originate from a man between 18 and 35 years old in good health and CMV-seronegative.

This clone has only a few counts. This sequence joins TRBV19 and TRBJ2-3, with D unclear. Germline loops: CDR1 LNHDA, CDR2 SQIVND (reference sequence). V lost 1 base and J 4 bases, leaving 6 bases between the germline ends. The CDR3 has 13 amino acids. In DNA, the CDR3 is TGTGCCAGTAGTATAGGACTGTCAGATACGCAGTATTTT. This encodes CASSIGLSDTQYF.

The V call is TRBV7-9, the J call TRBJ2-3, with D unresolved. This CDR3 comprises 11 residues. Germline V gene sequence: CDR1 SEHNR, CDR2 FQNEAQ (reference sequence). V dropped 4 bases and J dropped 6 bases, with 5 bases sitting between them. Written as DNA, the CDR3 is TGTGCCAGCAGCTCTGTGGATACGCAGTATTTT. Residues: CASSSVDTQYF. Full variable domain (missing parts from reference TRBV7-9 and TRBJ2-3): DTGVSQNPRHKITKRGQNVTFRCDPISEHNRLYWYRQTLGQGPEFLTYFQNEAQLEKSRLLSDRFSAERPKGSFSTLEIQRTEQGDSAMYLCASSSVDTQYFGPGTRLTVL.

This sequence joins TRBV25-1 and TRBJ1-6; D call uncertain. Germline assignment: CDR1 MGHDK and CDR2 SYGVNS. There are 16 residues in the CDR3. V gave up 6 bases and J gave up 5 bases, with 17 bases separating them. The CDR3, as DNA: TGTGCCAGCAGATCGGCTGGACTTCCTGATAATTCACCCCTCCACTTT. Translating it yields CASRSAGLPDNSPLHF.

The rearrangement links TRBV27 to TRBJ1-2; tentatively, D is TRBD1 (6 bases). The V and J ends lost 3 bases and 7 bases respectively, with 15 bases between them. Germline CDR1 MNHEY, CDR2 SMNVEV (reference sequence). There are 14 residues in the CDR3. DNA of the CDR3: TGTGCCAGCAGTTTCGGCGGGGGGCGCTGTGGCTACACCTTC. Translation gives CASSFGGGRCGYTF.

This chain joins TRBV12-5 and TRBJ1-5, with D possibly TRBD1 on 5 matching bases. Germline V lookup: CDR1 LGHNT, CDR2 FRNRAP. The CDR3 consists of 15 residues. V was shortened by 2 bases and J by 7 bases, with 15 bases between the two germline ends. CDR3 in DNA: TGTGCTAGTGGTTTGTTCACAGGAAGTAACCAGCCCCAGCATTTT. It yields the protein CASGLFTGSNQPQHF.

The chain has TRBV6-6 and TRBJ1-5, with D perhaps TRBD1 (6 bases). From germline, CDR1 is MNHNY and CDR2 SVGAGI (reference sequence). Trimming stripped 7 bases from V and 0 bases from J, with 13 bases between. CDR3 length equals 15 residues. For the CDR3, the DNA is TGTGCCAGCAATCCAGGGACATATAGCAATCAGCCCCAGCATTTT. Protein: CASNPGTYSNQPQHF.

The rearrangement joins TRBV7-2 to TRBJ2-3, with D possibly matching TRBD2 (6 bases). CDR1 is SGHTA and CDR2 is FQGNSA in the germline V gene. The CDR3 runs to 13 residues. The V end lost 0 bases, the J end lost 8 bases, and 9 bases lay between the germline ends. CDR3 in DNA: TGTGCCAGCAGCTTAGCGGGGACTGGTACGCAGTATTTT. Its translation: CASSLAGTGTQYF.

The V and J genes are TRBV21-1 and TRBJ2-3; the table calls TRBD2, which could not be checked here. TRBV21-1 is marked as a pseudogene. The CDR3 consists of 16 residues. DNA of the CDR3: TGTGCCAGCAGCAAAGGAGGGAGACTAGGCACAGATACGCAGTATTTT. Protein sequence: CASSKGGRLGTDTQYF.

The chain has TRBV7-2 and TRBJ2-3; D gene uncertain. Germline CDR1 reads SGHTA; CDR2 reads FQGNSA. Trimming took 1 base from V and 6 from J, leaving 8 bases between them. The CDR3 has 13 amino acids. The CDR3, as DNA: TGTGCCAGCAGCTTAGGCTCTACGGATACGCAGTATTTT. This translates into CASSLGSTDTQYF.

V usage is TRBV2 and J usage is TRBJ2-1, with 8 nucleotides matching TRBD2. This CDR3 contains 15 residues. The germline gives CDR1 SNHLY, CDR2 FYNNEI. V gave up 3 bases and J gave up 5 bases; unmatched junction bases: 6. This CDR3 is CASSDVTSGDNEQFF. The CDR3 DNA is TGTGCCAGCAGTGATGTTACTAGCGGCGACAATGAGCAGTTCTTC.

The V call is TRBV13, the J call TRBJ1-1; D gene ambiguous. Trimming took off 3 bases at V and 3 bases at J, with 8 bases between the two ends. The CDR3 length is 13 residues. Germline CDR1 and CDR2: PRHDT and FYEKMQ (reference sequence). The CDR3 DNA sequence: TGTGCCAGCAGCTTGGGGAGGGACACTGAAGCTTTCTTT. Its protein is CASSLGRDTEAFF.

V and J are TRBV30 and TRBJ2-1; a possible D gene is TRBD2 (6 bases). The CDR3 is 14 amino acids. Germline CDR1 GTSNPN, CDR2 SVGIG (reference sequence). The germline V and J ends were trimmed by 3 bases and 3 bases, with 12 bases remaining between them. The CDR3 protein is CAWSGISGYNEQFF. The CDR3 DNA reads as TGTGCCTGGAGCGGCATTAGCGGCTACAATGAGCAGTTCTTC.

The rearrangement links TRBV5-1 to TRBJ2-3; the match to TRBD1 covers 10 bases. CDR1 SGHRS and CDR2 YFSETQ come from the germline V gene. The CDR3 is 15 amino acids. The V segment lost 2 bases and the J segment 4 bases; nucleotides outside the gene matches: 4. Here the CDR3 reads CASSFGQGGSDTQYF. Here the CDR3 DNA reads TGCGCCAGCAGCTTCGGACAGGGGGGGTCAGATACGCAGTATTTT. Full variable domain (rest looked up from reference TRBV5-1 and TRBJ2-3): KAGVTQTPRYLIKTRGQQVTLSCSPISGHRSVSWYQQTPGQGLQFLFEYFSETQRNKGNFPGRFSGRQFSNSRSEMNVSTLELGDSALYLCASSFGQGGSDTQYFGPGTRLTVL.

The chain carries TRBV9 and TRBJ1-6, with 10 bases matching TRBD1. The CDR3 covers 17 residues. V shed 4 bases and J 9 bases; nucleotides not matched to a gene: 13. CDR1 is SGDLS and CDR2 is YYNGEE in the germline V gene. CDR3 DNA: TGTGCCAGCAGCCCCCGGGACAGGGGATTTTCGGGTTCACCCCTCCACTTT. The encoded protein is CASSPRDRGFSGSPLHF. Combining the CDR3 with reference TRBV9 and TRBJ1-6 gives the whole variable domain DSGVTQTPKHLITATGQRVTLRCSPRSGDLSVYWYQQSLDQGLQFLIQYYNGEERAKGNILERFSAQQFPDLHSELNLSSLELGDSALYFCASSPRDRGFSGSPLHFGNGTRLTVT.

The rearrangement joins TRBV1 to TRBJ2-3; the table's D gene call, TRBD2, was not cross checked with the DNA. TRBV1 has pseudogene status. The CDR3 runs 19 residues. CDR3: CTSSQGLAGDKKRTDTQYF. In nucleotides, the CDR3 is TGCACCAGCAGCCAAGGGTTAGCGGGGGACAAAAAGCGCACAGATACGCAGTATTTT.

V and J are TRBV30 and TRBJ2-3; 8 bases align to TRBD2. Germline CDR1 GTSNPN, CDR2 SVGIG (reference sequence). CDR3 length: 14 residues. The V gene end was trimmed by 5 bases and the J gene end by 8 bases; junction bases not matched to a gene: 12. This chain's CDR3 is CAWSGGGSRITQYF. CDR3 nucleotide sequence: TGTGCCTGGTCCGGGGGGGGAAGTCGGATTACGCAGTATTTT.

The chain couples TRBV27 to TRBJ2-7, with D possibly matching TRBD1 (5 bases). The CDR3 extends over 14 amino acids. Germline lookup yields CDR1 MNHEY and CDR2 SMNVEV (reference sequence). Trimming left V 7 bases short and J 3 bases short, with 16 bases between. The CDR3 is CASKSERQYYEQYF. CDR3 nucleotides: TGTGCCAGCAAGTCCGAGAGACAGTACTACGAGCAGTACTTC.

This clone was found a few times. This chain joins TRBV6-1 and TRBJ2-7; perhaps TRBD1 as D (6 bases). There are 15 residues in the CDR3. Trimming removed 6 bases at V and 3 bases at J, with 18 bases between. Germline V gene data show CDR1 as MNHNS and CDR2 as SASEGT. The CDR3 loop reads CASSHRGTSDYEQYF. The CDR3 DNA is TGTGCCAGCAGCCACAGAGGGACATCAGACTACGAGCAGTACTTC.

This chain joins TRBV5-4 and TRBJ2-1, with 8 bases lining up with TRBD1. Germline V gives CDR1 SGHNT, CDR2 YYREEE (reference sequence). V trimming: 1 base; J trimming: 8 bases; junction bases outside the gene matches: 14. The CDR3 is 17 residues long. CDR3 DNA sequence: TGTGCCAGCAGCTTGAGGACAGGGATTGGGCCTAGGCATGAGCAGTTCTTC. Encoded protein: CASSLRTGIGPRHEQFF.

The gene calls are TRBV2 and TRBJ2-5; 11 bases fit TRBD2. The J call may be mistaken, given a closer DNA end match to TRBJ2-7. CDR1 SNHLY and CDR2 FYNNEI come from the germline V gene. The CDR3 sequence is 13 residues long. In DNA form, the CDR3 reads TGTGCCAGCATGACTAGCGGGGTTTACGAGCAGTACTTC. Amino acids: CASMTSGVYEQYF.

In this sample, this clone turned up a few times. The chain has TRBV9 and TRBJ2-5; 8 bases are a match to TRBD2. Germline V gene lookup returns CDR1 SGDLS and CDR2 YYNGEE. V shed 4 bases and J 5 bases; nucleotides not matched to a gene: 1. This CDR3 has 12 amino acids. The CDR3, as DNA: TGTGCCAGCAGCCCGGGGGGGGAGACCCAGTACTTC. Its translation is CASSPGGETQYF. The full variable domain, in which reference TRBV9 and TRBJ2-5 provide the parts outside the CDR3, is DSGVTQTPKHLITATGQRVTLRCSPRSGDLSVYWYQQSLDQGLQFLIQYYNGEERAKGNILERFSAQQFPDLHSELNLSSLELGDSALYFCASSPGGETQYFGPGTRLLVL.

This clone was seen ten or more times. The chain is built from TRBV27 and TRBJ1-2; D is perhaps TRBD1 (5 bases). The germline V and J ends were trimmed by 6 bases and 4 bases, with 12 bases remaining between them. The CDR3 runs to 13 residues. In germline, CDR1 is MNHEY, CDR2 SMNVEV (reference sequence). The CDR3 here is CASSKQGLYGYTF. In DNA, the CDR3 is TGTGCCAGCAGCAAGCAGGGCCTCTATGGCTACACCTTC.

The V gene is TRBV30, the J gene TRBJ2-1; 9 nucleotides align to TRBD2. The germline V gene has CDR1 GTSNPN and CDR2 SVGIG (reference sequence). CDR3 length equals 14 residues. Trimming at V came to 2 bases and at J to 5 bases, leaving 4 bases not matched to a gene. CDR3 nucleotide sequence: TGTGCCTGGAGTCGGGGACTAGCCCACAATGAGCAGTTCTTC. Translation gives CAWSRGLAHNEQFF. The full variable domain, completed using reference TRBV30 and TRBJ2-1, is SQTIHQWPATLVQPVGSPLSLECTVEGTSNPNLYWYRQAAGRGLQLLFYSVGIGQISSEVPQNLSASRPQDRQFILSSKKLLLSDSGFYLCAWSRGLAHNEQFFGPGTRLTVL.